A single sample gave rise to the 9 T cell receptor beta chains below, sequenced in a study of control samples from healthy donors and cancer patients. TCRdb keeps only in-frame clones here, not all; method: immunoSEQ multiplex PCR. Of 46,000 or so clones in the sample, roughly nine tenths are singletons; the top ten hold roughly 0.8%. The sequenced sample consisted of PBMCs. Receptor source: a man aged 25 to 40 with colorectal cancer.

The chain has TRBV30 and TRBJ2-2, with D maybe TRBD2 (5 bases). V lost 5 bases and J 3 bases, leaving 10 bases between the germline ends. The CDR3 length is 13 residues. CDR1 is GTSNPN and CDR2 is SVGIG in the germline V gene (reference sequence). DNA for the CDR3: TGTGCCTGGGGGGAGTCTTACACCGGGGAGCTGTTTTTT. It encodes CAWGESYTGELFF.

The chain employs TRBV4-1 and TRBJ2-1; D is unclear. The V gene lost 2 bases and the J gene lost 6 bases, with 8 bases spanning the gap. Germline CDR1 MGHRA, CDR2 YSYEKL. This CDR3 is 13 amino acids long. The CDR3 nucleotides are TGCGCCAGCAGCCAATCAAGGGTCAATGAGCAGTTCTTC. Protein product: CASSQSRVNEQFF.

The count of this clone is one. This chain joins TRBV4-3 and TRBJ2-3; TRBD2 matches at 12 bases. The CDR3 runs 19 residues. V shed 0 bases, J shed 4 bases, and the junction held 11 bases outside the gene matches. The V gene's germline CDR1 is LGHNA and CDR2 YSLEER. The CDR3 here is CASSQDSLAGGHWADTQYF. The CDR3 DNA sequence: TGCGCCAGCAGCCAAGATTCACTAGCGGGGGGCCACTGGGCAGATACGCAGTATTTT.

As DNA, the CDR3 is TGTGCCAGCAGTGAAGCCCGGGGGTTGAGGAACACTGAAGCTTTCTTT. Translated: CASSEARGLRNTEAFF. This rearrangement joins TRBV6-1 to TRBJ1-1; a weak D match, TRBD1 (5 bases). Germline V gene lookup returns CDR1 MNHNS and CDR2 SASEGT. The CDR3 totals 16 residues. V lost 0 bases to trimming and J lost 1 base, with 12 bases between them.

V and J are TRBV7-9 and TRBJ1-5; the D gene is possibly TRBD1 (5 bases). The CDR3 length is 14 residues. Trimming removed 4 bases at V and 4 bases at J, with 11 bases between. Germline assignment: CDR1 SEHNR and CDR2 FQNEAQ (reference sequence). Here the CDR3 DNA reads TGTGCCAGCAGCTCTTTAGCAGGGAATCAGCCCCAGCATTTT. Translating gives CASSSLAGNQPQHF. The full variable domain, rest sourced from reference TRBV7-9 and TRBJ1-5, is DTGVSQNPRHKITKRGQNVTFRCDPISEHNRLYWYRQTLGQGPEFLTYFQNEAQLEKSRLLSDRFSAERPKGSFSTLEIQRTEQGDSAMYLCASSSLAGNQPQHFGDGTRLSIL.

The rearrangement links TRBV28 to TRBJ2-5; perhaps TRBD1 as D (6 bases). Trimming shortened V by 3 bases and J by 5 bases, and 16 bases separated the two germline ends. Germline CDR1 reads MDHEN; CDR2 reads SYDVKM. This CDR3 contains 15 residues. The CDR3: CASSFSGHTGETQYF. In DNA, the CDR3 is TGTGCCAGCAGTTTTTCGGGACATACAGGGGAGACCCAGTACTTC.

The chain employs TRBV20-1 and TRBJ2-5; D remains ambiguous. Germline V gene sequence: CDR1 DFQATT, CDR2 SNEGSKA (reference sequence). There are 11 residues in the CDR3. V gave up 5 bases and J gave up 1 base, with 5 bases separating them. The CDR3 coding sequence is TGCAGTGCTTACAGCCAAGAGACCCAGTACTTC. It encodes CSAYSQETQYF.

The V and J genes are TRBV5-5 and TRBJ2-2, with D possibly TRBD1 on 5 matching bases. CDR1 is SGHKS, CDR2 YYEKEE, per germline (reference sequence). The CDR3 is 14 residues long. Trimming stripped 3 bases from V and 6 bases from J, with 12 bases between. The CDR3 nucleotides are TGTGCCAGCAGCTATCAACAGGTGTCCGGGGAGCTGTTTTTT. This gives the protein CASSYQQVSGELFF.

The chain carries TRBV5-5 and TRBJ2-2; 8 bases fit TRBD1. The CDR3 length is 17 residues. Losses at the gene ends were 0 bases for V and 7 bases for J; bases not matched to a gene: 11. Germline CDR1 is SGHKS and CDR2 is YYEKEE (reference sequence). CDR3 in DNA: TGTGCCAGCAGCTTGGACCAGGGGGCGTCAGATATCGGGGAGCTGTTTTTT. Translation: CASSLDQGASDIGELFF.